This TCR beta chain was documented in a study of T cells in tuberculosis. For the study at large: The T cells targeted glucose monomycolate, a mycobacterial lipid, via CD1B.

This CDR3 has 13 residues. CDR1 and CDR2 (germline): MNHNS, SASEGT. V was shortened by 3 bases and J by 5 bases, with 7 bases between the two germline ends. Thawed, overnight-rested PBMC were stained with GMM-loaded CD1B tetramer, viability dye and anti-CD3, then sorted. The CD1B tetramers carried C32 glucose monomycolate purified from Rhodococcus equi. Study results and limitations: The stringent gate may have excluded weak CD1B-GMM tetramer binders.

Assay: immunoSEQ multiplex PCR; the TCRdb copy retains only in-frame clones and omits some. Seen here are about 59,000 clones, 81% observed once, and the top ten hold more than 10%. The V gene is TRBV6-1, the J gene TRBJ2-2; weak D call: TRBD1 (5 bases). The sample consisted of CD1b-GMM tetramer-negative cells sorted from PBMCs. The receptor was derived from an adult woman with latent tuberculosis. In nucleotides, the CDR3 is TGTGCCAGCAGTGAGCAGGGAACCGGGGAGCTGTTTTTT. Protein: CASSEQGTGELFF.